This T cell receptor (beta chain) was recorded in a study of blood T cell repertoires in COVID-19 (dated by TCRdb to about 2020). General notes on the study: The collaborator samples originated in the United States, Italy and Spain and spanned the acute and convalescent phases of COVID-19. The prospective study material was composed of cDNA or gDNA derived from T cells, B-cell-depleted T cells, or PBMCs. Subjects who had been exposed to COVID-19, were actively infected with it, or had recovered from it provided the deeply sampled blood TCRbeta repertoires that made up the dataset. The samples were drawn from the first 160 participants of the ongoing ImmuneRACE study and from 950 to 1,500 subjects provided by 6 global collaborators. Where available, HLA class I and class II types were taken from metadata supplied by the sample provider and were not determined by assay-based typing. The repertoires were made available in a free public database intended to serve as a resource for research on the immune response to SARS-CoV-2. A de-identified subject ID, COVID-19 status, age in years and sex were almost always included in the sample metadata.

Enrolling through a virtual design, the prospective study's participants ranged in age from roughly 18 to 89 years and lived across some 22 United States geographic areas. In the prospective study, cohorts were assigned on the basis of participant-reported clinical history obtained from a screening survey and a study questionnaire. Recovered participants in ImmuneRACE Cohort 3 were defined as having two consecutive negative NP/OP PCR tests, clearance from a healthcare professional, or resolution of symptoms. Mobile phlebotomists in the prospective study collected whole blood, serum and a nasopharyngeal or oropharyngeal swab from every participant. Prospective study participants could optionally give additional blood draws and questionnaires over an approximately two-month period. Blood samples from the prospective study were shipped frozen or at room temperature prior to DNA extraction. V was cut back by 0 bases and J by 5 bases, leaving a gap of 14 bases between them. Including the terminal cysteine and phenylalanine, the CDR3 comprises 16 residues. Of the read, only the CDR3 DNA is kept; its 48 bases are in frame from base 1. Per the germline V gene (reference sequence), LGHDT is the CDR1 and YNNKEL is the CDR2.

Points the paper makes about the study in general: The amount of clinical and demographic metadata varied by source and participant and was provided uncurated.

As concerns this clone: There is no known antigen for this receptor. Per-base qualities were not stored, and no clone one base away is much larger.

TCRbeta CDR3 regions were amplified from genomic DNA by means of the immunoSEQ Assay, a bias-controlled multiplex PCR. The study's processing was this. The number of nucleated cells in each sample was estimated by amplification of reference gene primers within the assay. Sequence reads were collapsed and filtered to measure the absolute abundance of every unique TCRbeta CDR3 rearrangement. For each sample, productive Simpson clonality was calculated by taking the square root of Simpson's diversity index across productive rearrangements. TCRdb holds this immuneACCESS table with in-frame rearrangements only. Some clones are missing; in checked studies, unresolved V genes explain under half, and the rest has no known cause. For V, J and clone size, that table is used; D and trimming come from the DNA. The table for this sample lists about 160,000 clones; approximately 81% of them were counted only once. The top ten hold 18% of the sample.

Sequences were obtained from PBMCs or T cells enriched from blood (not recorded which). The rearranged chain carries TRBV3-1 (or the pseudogene TRBV3-2) and TRBJ1-5; TRBD1 is perhaps the D gene, given 5 matching bases. This clonotype was obtained from a man aged 60-69 years who had recovered from COVID-19. The DNA is TGTGCCAGCAGCCAAGATCCACGCCGGGGGTATCAGCCCCAGCATTTT. Translation gives CASSQDPRRGYQPQHF.